This T cell receptor beta chain emerged from a study of patients and donors after allogeneic stem cell transplantation. MiXCR, run by TCRdb on the RT-PCR reads, gives a single entry per CDR3 protein. The sample carries around 150,000 distinct CDR3 sequences, roughly two fifths recorded once. The ends were cut back, 5 bases at V and 5 bases at J, with 9 bases in the middle. This CDR3 has 13 residues. Germline loops: CDR1 SGHAT, CDR2 FQNNGV. The chain uses TRBV11-2 and TRBJ2-2; TRBD2 is a possible D gene (5 bases). The material sequenced was blood, either unsorted or a sorted T cell fraction (not recorded which). The TCR was taken from a human donor who was either an allogeneic HSCT recipient or a stem cell or donor lymphocyte infusion donor (not recorded which). It is not recorded whose cells these are; they may come from a transplant donor. The DNA for the CDR3 is TGTGCCAGCAGCCCGACGGGGACCGGGGAGCTGTTTTTT. It yields the protein CASSPTGTGELFF.